The entry below describes one T cell receptor beta chain. Its matching antigen is unknown. Treatment specified: around 19 received Ad26.COV2.S at low or high dose, single or two shots; several received placebo; per-sample allocation not given. All samples were drawn on day 63, counting from the first vaccine or placebo injection. Clones were sequenced by immunoSEQ multiplex PCR, and TCRdb holds only the in-frame ones, with some missing. The sample holds 290,000 or so clones, over 75% seen once. Germline V gene lookup returns CDR1 SGHDT and CDR2 YYEEEE. Trimming left V 4 bases short and J 5 bases short, with 16 bases between. The CDR3 has 14 residues. This sample was included in a study of Ad26.COV2.S vaccination and SARS-CoV-2 variants. Study outcomes and limitations: Researchers reported similar non-spike TCR breadth in vaccine and placebo recipients.

This material consisted of peripheral blood, taken in a trial of Ad26.COV2.S vaccine versus placebo. This receptor was obtained from a person aged 18-65 years who received the Ad26.COV2.S COVID-19 vaccine or a placebo. The rearrangement uses TRBV5-6 and TRBJ2-7; D is perhaps TRBD2 (6 bases). The CDR3 DNA sequence: TGTGCCAGCAGCGTAGTAGCGGCGGTCGACGAGCAGTACTTC. Its translation: CASSVVAAVDEQYF.